This T cell receptor (beta chain) was recorded in a study of blood T cell repertoires in COVID-19. Overall study: In each case, the material was cDNA or gDNA derived from T cells, B-cell-depleted T cells, or PBMCs.

CDR1 is SGDLS, CDR2 YYNGEE, per germline. V lost 4 bases and J 1 base, leaving 11 bases between the germline ends. The CDR3 has 14 residues. Enrollment of patients from Seattle took place during active infection, with longitudinal follow-up. This clone has only one observation. Profiling relied on immunoSEQ multiplex PCR, and the TCRdb table lists in-frame clones only, not all of them. The sample lists 150,000 to 160,000 clones; 65% to 90% were seen once. The sequenced material came from peripheral blood. The gene calls are TRBV9 and TRBJ1-1; tentative D call: TRBD1 (5 bases). The source of this sequence is a woman in her sixties or seventies with COVID-19, enrolled during active disease. The CDR3 nucleotides read TGTGCCAGCAGCCCCAGGGTAGAGAACACTGAAGCTTTCTTT. Amino acid sequence: CASSPRVENTEAFF.